One T cell receptor beta chain is described in this entry. This sample is drawn from a study of blood T cell repertoires in COVID-19. In the study overall: COVID-19 samples, acute and convalescent, were from the United States, Italy and Spain.

Cohort assignment relied on participant-reported clinical history. Methods used by the authors: Amplification of reference gene primers was used by the study to estimate nucleated cell counts. The repertoire was sequenced with immunoSEQ multiplex PCR; TCRdb's copy has only in-frame clones and lacks some. V and J calls and clone size come straight from that table; D and trimming were deduced from the DNA. The sample carries fewer than 350,000 clones, about 85% recorded once. Trimming took off 7 bases at V and 7 bases at J, with 17 bases between the two ends. The CDR3 has 15 residues. Germline V gives CDR1 SEHNR, CDR2 FQNEAQ (reference sequence).

The sequence came from a woman aged 45 to 65 who had recovered from COVID-19. Material: PBMCs or T cells enriched from blood (not recorded which). This rearrangement joins TRBV7-9 to TRBJ1-6; D perhaps matches TRBD1 (5 bases). CDR3 sequence (DNA): TGTGCCAGCACCCCCCAACAGGCGCCCAATTCACCCCTCCACTTT. Amino acids: CASTPQQAPNSPLHF.